This record looks at one T cell receptor beta chain sequence and its context. This record belongs to a study of blood T cell repertoires in COVID-19. Study in general: In each case, the material was cDNA or gDNA derived from T cells, B-cell-depleted T cells, or PBMCs.

Assignments of participants to cohorts depended upon their own reported clinical history. The CDR3 is 14 residues long. Germline CDR1 and CDR2: SGHRS and YFSETQ. Trimming left V 4 bases short and J 5 bases short, with 16 bases between. Assay: immunoSEQ multiplex PCR; the TCRdb copy retains only in-frame clones and omits some. Of around 310,000 clones listed, around nine tenths are singletons. This clonotype was obtained from a woman in her thirties who had recovered from COVID-19. Sequencing was done on a sample of PBMCs or T cells enriched from blood (not recorded which). The rearrangement uses TRBV5-1 and TRBJ2-7; a possible D gene is TRBD2 (6 bases). The CDR3 coding sequence is TGCGCCAGCAGCAAAGGGAGGTTGTCCGACGAGCAGTACTTC. It is translated as CASSKGRLSDEQYF.